These 4 T cell receptor beta chains came from one sample sequenced in a study of T cell changes during pregnancy in multiple sclerosis. Profiling relied on immunoSEQ multiplex PCR, and the TCRdb table lists in-frame clones only, not all of them. Altogether 40,000 to 55,000 clones are present, 90% to 95% being singletons, with the ten largest covering around 4.7%. Sequences were derived from CD8+ T cells from peripheral blood mononuclear cells, sampled in the first trimester of pregnancy. The receptor set was obtained from a female donor with multiple sclerosis, enrolled in a pregnancy study.

This chain links TRBV7-6 with TRBJ2-1; possible D gene TRBD2, 5 bases. CDR3 size: 16 residues. Germline V CDR1 and CDR2: SGHVS, FNYEAQ. V dropped 5 bases and J dropped 4 bases, with 18 bases sitting between them. The chain's CDR3 is CASSPLGADYYNEQFF. In nucleotides, the CDR3 is TGTGCCAGCAGCCCCTTAGGAGCGGATTATTACAATGAGCAGTTCTTC. The variable domain in full, with the rest retrieved from reference TRBV7-6 and TRBJ2-1, is GAGVSQSPRYKVTKRGQDVALRCDPISGHVSLYWYRQALGQGPEFLTYFNYEAQQDKSGLPNDRFSAERPEGSISTLTIQRTEQRDSAMYRCASSPLGADYYNEQFFGPGTRLTVL.

The CDR3 DNA reads TGCGCCAGCAGCCAATTTATAGATTTCCCGCATGATCAGCCCCAGCATTTT. It codes for CASSQFIDFPHDQPQHF. This chain uses TRBV4-1 with TRBJ1-5; D is unresolved. Trimming stripped 2 bases from V and 5 bases from J, with 19 bases between. CDR3 length: 17 residues. CDR1 MGHRA and CDR2 YSYEKL come from the germline V gene.

This clone counts as medium-sized. The genes are TRBV11-2 and TRBJ1-1; tentatively, D is TRBD1 (5 bases). Trimming left V 6 bases short and J 1 base short, with 12 bases between. The germline CDR1 and CDR2 sequences are SGHAT and FQNNGV. The CDR3 sequence is 14 residues long. CDR3 protein: CASRPTTANTEAFF. The CDR3, as DNA: TGTGCCAGCAGACCGACGACAGCGAACACTGAAGCTTTCTTT.

The J gene is TRBJ2-3, the V gene TRBV11-1; 9 positions match TRBD1. V lost 4 bases and J lost 5; bases outside the gene matches: 4. The germline CDR1 and CDR2 sequences are SGHAT and FQDESV (reference sequence). CDR3 length equals 14 residues. The CDR3 loop reads CASSYRGREDTQYF. The CDR3, as DNA: TGTGCCAGCAGCTACAGGGGGCGGGAAGATACGCAGTATTTT.